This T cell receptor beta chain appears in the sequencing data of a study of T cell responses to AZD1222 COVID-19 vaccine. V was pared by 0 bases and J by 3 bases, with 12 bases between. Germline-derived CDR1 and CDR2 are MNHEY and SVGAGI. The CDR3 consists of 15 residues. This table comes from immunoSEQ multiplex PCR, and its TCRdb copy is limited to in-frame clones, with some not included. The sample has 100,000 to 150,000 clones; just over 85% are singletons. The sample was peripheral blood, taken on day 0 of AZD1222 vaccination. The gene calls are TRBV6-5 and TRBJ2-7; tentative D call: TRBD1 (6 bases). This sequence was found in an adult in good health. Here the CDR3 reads CASSYSSGHIYEQYF. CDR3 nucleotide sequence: TGTGCCAGCAGTTACTCCTCGGGACACATCTACGAGCAGTACTTC.